The clone carrying this T cell receptor (beta chain) has more than one count but fewer than ten. TCRdb analysed the RT-PCR reads with MiXCR anew, one entry per CDR3 protein. The sample comprises over 200,000 distinct CDR3 sequences, around 40% of which are singletons, and roughly 11% rests with the top ten. This sample was included in a study of patients and donors after allogeneic stem cell transplantation. V shed 5 bases, J shed 2 bases, and the junction held 5 bases outside the gene matches. CDR3 length: 15 amino acids. This TCR was recovered from a human donor who was either an allogeneic HSCT recipient or a stem cell or donor lymphocyte infusion donor (not recorded which). It is not recorded whose cells these are; they may come from a transplant donor. Sequences were obtained from blood, either unsorted or a sorted T cell fraction (not recorded which). V gene TRBV12-3 or TRBV12-4 combines with J gene TRBJ2-2; TRBD1 agrees at 7 bases. CDR3 in amino acids: CASSQGQVNTGELFF. CDR3 sequence (DNA): TGTGCCAGCAGTCAAGGACAGGTCAACACCGGGGAGCTGTTTTTT.